The 24 T cell receptor beta chains presented below share a single source sample, sequenced in a study of T cell changes during pregnancy in multiple sclerosis. The table came from immunoSEQ multiplex PCR; TCRdb's copy has only in-frame clones and leaves some out. Seen here are some 32,000 clones, over 75% observed once, and the top ten hold around 4.5%. Sample: CD8+ T cells from peripheral blood mononuclear cells, taken in the second trimester of pregnancy. These receptors originate from a female donor with multiple sclerosis, enrolled in a pregnancy study.

V usage is TRBV29-1 and J usage is TRBJ2-1; 12 bases agree with TRBD2. The CDR3 is made up of 15 amino acids. Germline V gives CDR1 SQVTM, CDR2 ANQGSEA. With 1 base clipped from V and 2 bases from J, the junction kept 0 bases outside the gene matches. In DNA form, the CDR3 reads TGCAGCGTTGAAGGGACTAGCGGGACCTACAATGAGCAGTTCTTC. It encodes CSVEGTSGTYNEQFF.

V gene TRBV30 combines with J gene TRBJ1-4; a weak D match, TRBD1 (6 bases). V shed 0 bases and J shed 10 bases, with 15 bases lying between them. Germline V lookup: CDR1 GTSNPN, CDR2 SVGIG (reference sequence). This CDR3 spans 14 amino acids. The CDR3 DNA is TGTGCCTGGAGTGTACCAGGGGAAGGCGCAAAACTGTTTTTT. Translated: CAWSVPGEGAKLFF.

In the case of this clone: One junction end disagrees with the germline gene, perhaps due to a read error. V usage is TRBV5-1 and J usage is TRBJ1-1; 9 bases fit TRBD1. Looked up from germline, CDR1 is SGHRS and CDR2 is YFSETQ. The CDR3 has 16 amino acids. Here the CDR3 DNA reads TGCGCCAGCAGCTTGGAGTTCGGGACAGGGAACCCTGAAGCTTTCTTT. Encoded protein: CASSLEFGTGNPEAFF.

This rearrangement joins TRBV7-2 to TRBJ2-7; tentative D call: TRBD2 (6 bases). Looked up from germline, CDR1 is SGHTA and CDR2 is FQGNSA. V was clipped by 2 bases and J by 4 bases, with 18 bases between them. The CDR3 sequence is 16 residues long. The CDR3 sequence: CASSLPLDRAGYEQYF. CDR3 coding DNA: TGTGCCAGCAGCTTACCCCTTGACCGGGCGGGGTACGAGCAGTACTTC.

The V call is TRBV4-1, the J call TRBJ2-7; 8 nucleotides align to TRBD1. V lost 5 bases to trimming and J lost 0 bases; unmatched junction nucleotides: 6. This CDR3 region has 15 residues. Germline V lookup: CDR1 MGHRA, CDR2 YSYEKL. In DNA form, the CDR3 reads TGCGCCAGCAGCTCACGGGACAGGACCTCCTACGAGCAGTACTTC. This translates into CASSSRDRTSYEQYF.

The genes are TRBV19 and TRBJ1-2; no reliable D call. The CDR3 covers 17 residues. The V end lost 4 bases, the J end lost 2 bases, and 20 bases lay between the germline ends. Per the germline V gene, CDR1 is LNHDA and CDR2 is SQIVND (reference sequence). CDR3 sequence reads: CASSTPWSGSANYGYTF. The DNA for the CDR3 is TGTGCCAGTAGTACCCCATGGTCCGGGTCGGCGAACTATGGCTACACCTTC. Together with reference TRBV19 and TRBJ1-2, the CDR3 gives the full variable domain: DGGITQSPKYLFRKEGQNVTLSCEQNLNHDAMYWYRQDPGQGLRLIYYSQIVNDFQKGDIAEGYSVSREKKESFPLTVTSAQKNPTAFYLCASSTPWSGSANYGYTFGSGTRLTVV.

The count of this clone is one. The V gene is TRBV5-1, the J gene TRBJ2-1, with TRBD2 identical over 10 bases. CDR1 SGHRS and CDR2 YFSETQ come from the germline V gene. V was clipped by 3 bases and J by 4 bases; unmatched bases: 4. The length of the CDR3 is 15 residues. CDR3 amino acids: CASSSGLAEYNEQFF. CDR3 nucleotide sequence: TGCGCCAGCAGCTCAGGACTAGCGGAGTACAATGAGCAGTTCTTC.

The genes are TRBV13 and TRBJ2-1; tentatively, D is TRBD2 (6 bases). Germline V gene sequence: CDR1 PRHDT, CDR2 FYEKMQ (reference sequence). The CDR3 has 14 amino acids. Trimming removed 0 bases at V and 10 bases at J, with 13 bases between. As DNA, the CDR3 is TGTGCCAGCAGCTTAGGTGGGGGGAGCAGAGAGCAGTTCTTC. Its translation is CASSLGGGSREQFF.

The chain carries TRBV7-9 and TRBJ2-1, with D maybe TRBD2 (5 bases). Trimming cost V 2 bases and J 5 bases, with 10 bases left between them. This CDR3 is 14 amino acids long. CDR1 and CDR2 (germline): SEHNR, FQNEAQ (reference sequence). The CDR3 nucleotides read TGTGCCAGCAGCTTAACTACCGGGGACAATGAGCAGTTCTTC. Encoded protein: CASSLTTGDNEQFF.

This chain uses TRBV7-9 with TRBJ2-1; TRBD2 agrees at 9 bases. The CDR3 runs to 16 residues. From germline, CDR1 is SEHNR and CDR2 FQNEAQ (reference sequence). V dropped 8 bases and J dropped 8; count of bases not matched to a gene: 16. CDR3 sequence reads: CASGTTRASGKDEQFF. The CDR3 nucleotides read TGTGCCAGCGGAACAACCCGAGCTAGCGGGAAGGATGAGCAGTTCTTC.

This rearrangement joins TRBV5-1 to TRBJ1-2; TRBD1 might be the D (6 bases). CDR1 and CDR2 (germline): SGHRS, YFSETQ. The CDR3 runs 15 residues. V was trimmed by 3 bases and J by 8 bases, leaving 20 bases between them. CDR3 nucleotides: TGCGCCAGCAGCTACACGGGACAACAAAAAGAAGGCTACACCTTC. It specifies CASSYTGQQKEGYTF.

This clone appeared a few times. This sequence joins TRBV9 and TRBJ1-1; D perhaps matches TRBD1 (5 bases). The CDR3 totals 14 residues. Germline CDR1 reads SGDLS; CDR2 reads YYNGEE. V dropped 0 bases and J dropped 0 bases, with 6 bases sitting between them. CDR3: CASSVGQMNTEAFF. The CDR3 coding sequence is TGTGCCAGCAGCGTAGGACAGATGAACACTGAAGCTTTCTTT.

This chain uses TRBV7-6 with TRBJ2-7, with 10 bases fitting TRBD1. With V trimmed by 4 bases and J by 5 bases, 5 bases remained unmatched. There are 14 residues in the CDR3. From germline, CDR1 is SGHVS and CDR2 FNYEAQ. The chain's CDR3 is CASSSGTGENEQYF. CDR3 coding DNA: TGTGCCAGCAGCTCCGGGACAGGGGAAAACGAGCAGTACTTC.

The chain has TRBV7-9 and TRBJ2-7; TRBD1 agrees at 7 bases. The V and J ends lost 1 base and 1 base, in that order; junction bases with no gene match: 4. The CDR3 runs 15 residues. From germline, CDR1 is SEHNR and CDR2 FQNEAQ (reference sequence). The CDR3 loop is CASSLGRGISYEQYF. CDR3 bases: TGTGCCAGCAGCTTAGGCAGGGGGATTTCCTACGAGCAGTACTTC.

V gene TRBV11-3 combines with J gene TRBJ2-1; 7 bases line up with TRBD1. Germline CDR1 and CDR2: SGHNT and YENEEA. J was trimmed by 2 bases and V by 1 base; bases with no gene match: 2. The CDR3 has 15 amino acids. The chain's CDR3 is CASSLGQGAYNEQFF. CDR3 bases: TGTGCCAGCAGCTTAGGGCAGGGGGCCTACAATGAGCAGTTCTTC.

The chain combines TRBV7-6 with TRBJ2-7; 14 bases are shared with TRBD2. CDR3 length: 16 residues. The junction had 3 bases not matched to a gene; V was cut back by 1 base and J by 4 bases. The germline gives CDR1 SGHVS, CDR2 FNYEAQ. In nucleotides, the CDR3 is TGTGCCAGCAGCTTAGATTGGACTAGCGGGAGGTACGAGCAGTACTTC. Its protein is CASSLDWTSGRYEQYF.

The rearrangement joins TRBV28 to TRBJ1-1; 8 nucleotides match TRBD1. After removal of 3 bases from V and 1 base from J, the junction contained 13 bases not matched to a gene. The CDR3 loop spans 18 amino acids. The V gene's germline CDR1 is MDHEN and CDR2 SYDVKM. As DNA, the CDR3 is TGTGCCAGCAGTTTTAGTCGGCAGGGGGCGGGTCCGAACACTGAAGCTTTCTTT. Translating it yields CASSFSRQGAGPNTEAFF.

The V gene is TRBV27, the J gene TRBJ2-7; 10 nucleotides agree with TRBD1. With V trimmed by 0 bases and J by 4 bases, 6 bases remained unmatched. Germline values: CDR1 MNHEY, CDR2 SMNVEV (reference sequence). The CDR3 spans 16 residues. The CDR3 coding sequence is TGTGCCAGCAGTTTATCAGCTGGACAGGGGGTTTACGAGCAGTACTTC. Translated, it gives CASSLSAGQGVYEQYF.

This clone is medium-sized by share. The V gene is TRBV9, the J gene TRBJ2-7; D not certain. V lost 0 bases and J 3 bases, leaving 10 bases between the germline ends. CDR3 length equals 14 residues. The germline CDR1 and CDR2 sequences are SGDLS and YYNGEE. The CDR3 spells CASSVGDTLYEQYF. The DNA for the CDR3 is TGTGCCAGCAGCGTAGGCGACACTCTCTACGAGCAGTACTTC. The whole variable domain, filled in from reference TRBV9 and TRBJ2-7, reads DSGVTQTPKHLITATGQRVTLRCSPRSGDLSVYWYQQSLDQGLQFLIQYYNGEERAKGNILERFSAQQFPDLHSELNLSSLELGDSALYFCASSVGDTLYEQYFGPGTRLTVT.

The chain carries TRBV28 and TRBJ2-5, with 9 bases lining up with TRBD2. From germline, CDR1 is MDHEN and CDR2 SYDVKM. The CDR3 extends over 16 amino acids. V lost 6 bases and J lost 8; bases outside the gene matches: 16. CDR3 bases: TGTGCCAGCAGCTTGCGGGAGGGGGACGTACTGGAAACCCAGTACTTC. Encoded protein: CASSLREGDVLETQYF.

In nucleotides, the CDR3 is TGTGCCAGCACCCCCCCCGCAGGCGTTGCGCAGTATTTT. Amino acid sequence: CASTPPAGVAQYF. The gene calls are TRBV5-6 and TRBJ2-3; the D is unclear. This CDR3 spans 13 amino acids. Between the trimmed V and J ends, which lost 6 bases and 10 bases, there was a span of 18 bases. Germline loops: CDR1 SGHDT, CDR2 YYEEEE.

This clone was seen a single time. This chain links TRBV5-6 with TRBJ1-2; D not resolved. Germline assignment: CDR1 SGHDT and CDR2 YYEEEE. Trimming took 0 bases from V and 8 from J, leaving 17 bases between them. The CDR3 contains 15 residues. In DNA form, the CDR3 reads TGTGCCAGCAGCTTGGCTTGGGAGGGAAGTGAAGGCTACACCTTC. Amino acids: CASSLAWEGSEGYTF.

This chain connects TRBV28 to TRBJ2-7; TRBD1 matches 7 bases. The CDR3 extends over 14 amino acids. The J segment lost 8 bases and the V segment lost 7 bases, leaving 14 bases of the junction unmatched. Germline CDR1 MDHEN, CDR2 SYDVKM. The CDR3 DNA is TGTGCCAGCACCCCACGGGACAGCCCCCTCAAGCAGTACTTC. The encoded protein is CASTPRDSPLKQYF.

This chain joins TRBV10-1 and TRBJ2-1, with a weak D call TRBD2 (5 bases). Looked up from germline, CDR1 is WNHNN and CDR2 is SYGVQD (reference sequence). CDR3 length: 17 residues. V was cut by 3 bases and J by 4 bases, with 19 bases left in between. The CDR3 protein is CASSDSGDYLKYNEQFF. As DNA, the CDR3 is TGCGCCAGCAGTGATTCCGGAGACTACTTAAAGTACAATGAGCAGTTCTTC.